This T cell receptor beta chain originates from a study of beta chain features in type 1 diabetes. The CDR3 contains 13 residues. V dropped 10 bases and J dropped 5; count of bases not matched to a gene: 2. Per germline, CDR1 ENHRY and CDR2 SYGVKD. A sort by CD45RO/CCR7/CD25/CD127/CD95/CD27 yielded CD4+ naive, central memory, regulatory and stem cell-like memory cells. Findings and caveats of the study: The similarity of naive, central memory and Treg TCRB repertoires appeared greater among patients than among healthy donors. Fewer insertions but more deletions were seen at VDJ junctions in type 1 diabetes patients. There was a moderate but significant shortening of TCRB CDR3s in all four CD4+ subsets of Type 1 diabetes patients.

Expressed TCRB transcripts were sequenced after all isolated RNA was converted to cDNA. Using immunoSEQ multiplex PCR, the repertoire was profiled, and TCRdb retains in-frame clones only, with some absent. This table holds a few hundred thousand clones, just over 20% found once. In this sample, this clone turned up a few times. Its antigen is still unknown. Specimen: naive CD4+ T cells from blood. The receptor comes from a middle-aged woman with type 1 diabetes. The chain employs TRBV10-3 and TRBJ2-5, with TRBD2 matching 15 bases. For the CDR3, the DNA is TGTGCCACCGGACTAGCGGGAGGGGAGACCCAGTACTTC. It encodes CATGLAGGETQYF.